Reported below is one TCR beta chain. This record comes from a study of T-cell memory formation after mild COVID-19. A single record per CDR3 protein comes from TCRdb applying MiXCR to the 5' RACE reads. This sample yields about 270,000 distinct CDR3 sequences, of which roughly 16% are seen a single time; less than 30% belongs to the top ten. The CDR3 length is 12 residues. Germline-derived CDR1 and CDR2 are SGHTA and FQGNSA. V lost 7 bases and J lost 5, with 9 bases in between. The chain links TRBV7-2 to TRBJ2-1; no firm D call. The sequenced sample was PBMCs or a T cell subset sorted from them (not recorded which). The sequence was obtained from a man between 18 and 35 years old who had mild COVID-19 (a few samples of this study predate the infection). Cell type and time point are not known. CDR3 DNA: TGTGCCAGCACAGACAATAACAATGAGCAGTTCTTC. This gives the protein CASTDNNNEQFF.